The 13 T cell receptor beta chains below come from one sample, sequenced in a study of Ad26.COV2.S vaccination and SARS-CoV-2 variants. The repertoire was sequenced with immunoSEQ multiplex PCR; TCRdb's copy has only in-frame clones and lacks some. Counted here are roughly 240,000 clones, more than 75% occurring once; the ten biggest clones make up about 10%. As to treatment: roughly 18 received Ad26.COV2.S at low or high dose, single or two shots; 5 received placebo; per-sample allocation not given. Each sample was drawn 63 days after the first injection (of vaccine or placebo). The sample in question was peripheral blood, obtained in a trial of Ad26.COV2.S vaccine versus placebo. These receptor sequences come from a person aged 18-60 years who received the Ad26.COV2.S COVID-19 vaccine or a placebo.

The chain recombines TRBV21-1 with TRBJ1-2. TRBV21-1 is designated a pseudogene. This CDR3 has 17 residues. The CDR3: CASSKKGRHRDLGGYTF. Written as DNA, the CDR3 is TGTGCCAGCAGCAAAAAGGGAAGACACCGGGACTTGGGTGGCTACACCTTC.

V gene TRBV15 combines with J gene TRBJ2-7; 10 nucleotides line up with TRBD2. CDR3 length: 15 amino acids. Germline V gene sequence: CDR1 LNHNV, CDR2 YYDKDF (reference sequence). J gave up 6 bases and V 3 bases, and 8 bases lay outside the gene matches. The DNA for the CDR3 is TGTGCCACCAGCAGGCCTGGACTAGCGGCTAGCGAGCAGTACTTC. This codes for CATSRPGLAASEQYF.

The chain couples TRBV7-2 to TRBJ2-1; tentative D call: TRBD1 (5 bases). The germline V and J ends were trimmed by 1 base and 0 bases, with 10 bases remaining between them. The CDR3 loop spans 16 amino acids. Germline loops: CDR1 SGHTA, CDR2 FQGNSA. CDR3: CASSLEVGRSYNEQFF. Here the CDR3 DNA reads TGTGCCAGCAGCTTAGAGGTGGGGCGCTCCTACAATGAGCAGTTCTTC.

The chain uses TRBV5-1 and TRBJ2-7; possible D gene TRBD1, 5 bases. This CDR3 has 16 amino acids. Germline V gene sequence: CDR1 SGHRS, CDR2 YFSETQ. V gave up 2 bases and J gave up 2 bases, with 17 bases separating them. The CDR3 loop reads CASSFYRSDSTYEQYF. CDR3 nucleotide sequence: TGCGCCAGCAGCTTTTATCGTTCCGACAGCACCTACGAGCAGTACTTC.

This clone occurred a few times. V and J are TRBV6-4 and TRBJ2-3; 7 nucleotides match TRBD2. This CDR3 is 15 amino acids long. Trimming took 2 bases from V and 2 from J; bases not matched to a gene: 4. CDR1 and CDR2 (germline): MRHNA, SNTAGT. The CDR3 coding sequence is TGTGCCAGCAGTGACGGGGGAGGGGACACAGATACGCAGTATTTT. This codes for CASSDGGGDTDTQYF.

This chain joins TRBV28 and TRBJ2-5; TRBD2 matches 10 bases. Germline CDR1 reads MDHEN; CDR2 reads SYDVKM. This CDR3 has 17 amino acids. V shed 4 bases, J shed 4 bases, and the junction held 12 bases outside the gene matches. CDR3 DNA: TGTGCCAGCAGTTCCCCGGGAGCGGGAGGGCCGGGAGAGACCCAGTACTTC. Its protein product is CASSSPGAGGPGETQYF.

V is TRBV28 and J is TRBJ2-5; D might be TRBD1 or TRBD2, each matching 5 bases. V gave up 5 bases and J gave up 3 bases, with 10 bases separating them. The germline V gene has CDR1 MDHEN and CDR2 SYDVKM. The CDR3 consists of 13 residues. The CDR3 sequence is CASSGGGKETQYF. For the CDR3, the DNA is TGTGCCAGCAGTGGTGGGGGAAAAGAGACCCAGTACTTC. The full variable domain, with the rest looked up from reference TRBV28 and TRBJ2-5, is DVKVTQSSRYLVKRTGEKVFLECVQDMDHENMFWYRQDPGLGLRLIYFSYDVKMKEKGDIPEGYSVSREKKERFSLILESASTNQTSMYLCASSGGGKETQYFGPGTRLLVL.

J is TRBJ2-2 and V is TRBV7-2; D gene unclear. Germline-derived CDR1 and CDR2 are SGHTA and FQGNSA. This CDR3 has 16 residues. The V and J ends lost 6 bases and 2 bases respectively, with 16 bases between them. The CDR3 nucleotides read TGTGCCAGCAGTCCGCTCGGGCGAATTAACACCGGGGAGCTGTTTTTT. Protein: CASSPLGRINTGELFF.

The chain is built from TRBV11-3 and TRBJ2-1; TRBD2 aligns across 8 bases. Per germline, CDR1 SGHNT and CDR2 YENEEA. The CDR3 has 15 amino acids. The V gene end was trimmed by 4 bases and the J gene end by 5 bases; junction bases not matched to a gene: 7. The CDR3 sequence is CASSSGTSGNNEQFF. CDR3 DNA sequence: TGTGCCAGCAGCTCAGGCACTAGCGGCAACAATGAGCAGTTCTTC.

The chain links TRBV7-8 to TRBJ2-2; no clear D. The CDR3 totals 17 residues. The ends were cut back, 1 base at V and 2 bases at J, with 14 bases in the middle. Germline CDR1 reads SGHVS; CDR2 reads FQNEAQ. The CDR3 region has the DNA TGTGCCAGCAGCTTAGAGTTCGGTCAGATTAACACCGGGGAGCTGTTTTTT. As protein: CASSLEFGQINTGELFF.

The chain couples TRBV11-3 to TRBJ2-5; D not resolved. Germline V lookup: CDR1 SGHNT, CDR2 YENEEA. The CDR3 runs to 14 residues. Trimming pared 4 bases from V and 0 bases from J, leaving 9 bases between. CDR3 DNA: TGTGCCAGCAGCTCCGCGTGGGACCAAGAGACCCAGTACTTC. Its translation: CASSSAWDQETQYF.

The gene calls are TRBV28 and TRBJ2-7, with D unclear. The V gene's germline CDR1 is MDHEN and CDR2 SYDVKM. This CDR3 is 10 amino acids long. Trimming pared 10 bases from V and 3 bases from J, leaving 7 bases between. CDR3 in amino acids: CATEHYEQYF. For the CDR3, the DNA is TGTGCCACCGAGCACTACGAGCAGTACTTC.

This clone was recorded once. The gene calls are TRBV18 and TRBJ2-3; 10 bases are shared with TRBD2. The CDR3 sequence is 16 residues long. The germline V gene has CDR1 KGHSH and CDR2 LQKENI. The J segment lost 3 bases and the V segment lost 6 bases, leaving 9 bases of the junction unmatched. DNA for the CDR3: TGTGCCAGCTCCCCAAAACTAGCGGGGATAACAGATACGCAGTATTTT. It encodes CASSPKLAGITDTQYF.